The 20 T cell receptor beta chains listed next were all sequenced from one sample in a study of T cell changes during pregnancy in multiple sclerosis. Profiled with immunoSEQ multiplex PCR; TCRdb holds only in-frame clones, not every one. Found here are approximately 21,000 clones, approximately 86% of them singletons; the top ten hold approximately 14%. Sequenced material: CD8+ T cells from peripheral blood mononuclear cells, taken in the first trimester of pregnancy. Receptor source: a female donor in good health, enrolled as a control in a pregnancy study.

The CDR3 nucleotides read TGTGCCTGGGAGGGGACAGGGATAAAGAACACTGAAGCTTTCTTT. It is translated as CAWEGTGIKNTEAFF. The genes are TRBV30 and TRBJ1-1; TRBD1 matches 9 bases. With 5 bases clipped from V and 1 base from J, the junction kept 8 bases outside the gene matches. Germline V CDR1 and CDR2: GTSNPN, SVGIG (reference sequence). This CDR3 has 15 amino acids.

This sequence joins TRBV5-1 and TRBJ1-2; D gene unclear. Germline CDR1 and CDR2: SGHRS and YFSETQ. Trimming cost V 0 bases and J 4 bases, with 7 bases left between them. The CDR3 has 13 amino acids. The DNA of the CDR3 is TGCGCCAGCAGCTTGGCGAACTTCTATGGCTACACCTTC. Translation gives CASSLANFYGYTF.

The chain combines TRBV4-3 with TRBJ2-7; TRBD1 aligns across 8 bases. This CDR3 is built from 17 residues. Germline-derived CDR1 and CDR2 are LGHNA and YSLEER. The V and J ends lost 0 bases and 4 bases, in that order; junction bases with no gene match: 11. The DNA of the CDR3 is TGCGCCAGCAGCCAAGAGCGTTCAGGGGGCGCAAGGTACGAGCAGTACTTC. Its protein is CASSQERSGGARYEQYF.

The chain recombines TRBV29-1 with TRBJ1-2, with 10 bases that match TRBD1. Germline CDR1 reads SQVTM; CDR2 reads ANQGSEA. This CDR3 has 15 amino acids. With 0 bases clipped from V and 4 bases from J, the junction kept 5 bases outside the gene matches. The CDR3 sequence is CSVEEDRGGSYGYTF. The DNA for the CDR3 is TGCAGCGTTGAAGAGGACAGGGGGGGTTCCTATGGCTACACCTTC.

V gene TRBV29-1 combines with J gene TRBJ1-2; D uncertain. CDR3 size: 11 residues. Trimming pared 7 bases from V and 3 bases from J, leaving 9 bases between. From germline, CDR1 is SQVTM and CDR2 ANQGSEA. CDR3 sequence reads: CSGAQDYGYTF. CDR3 sequence (DNA): TGCAGCGGGGCCCAAGACTATGGCTACACCTTC.

V gene TRBV18 combines with J gene TRBJ2-2, with D possibly being TRBD1 (5 bases). Per the germline V gene, CDR1 is KGHSH and CDR2 is LQKENI. The V end lost 3 bases, the J end lost 0 bases, and 11 bases lay between the germline ends. The CDR3 is made up of 16 amino acids. The CDR3 DNA reads TGTGCCAGCTCACCGGACACCCGGCCGAACACCGGGGAGCTGTTTTTT. As protein: CASSPDTRPNTGELFF.

This clone was observed a few times. The CDR3 loop reads CASPGGSGELFF. The CDR3 DNA reads TGTGCCTCCCCGGGGGGATCCGGGGAGCTGTTTTTT. The genes are TRBV30 and TRBJ2-2; 7 nucleotides agree with TRBD2. The trim removed 7 bases at V and 6 bases at J, leaving 5 bases unmatched. This CDR3 is built from 12 residues. Germline values: CDR1 GTSNPN, CDR2 SVGIG (reference sequence).

V is TRBV9 and J is TRBJ2-2, with a possible D match to TRBD1 (6 bases). Germline V CDR1 and CDR2: SGDLS, YYNGEE. The V end was cut by 4 bases, the J end by 5 bases, with 12 bases between. The length of the CDR3 is 14 residues. The CDR3 spells CASSLRQETGELFF. The DNA of the CDR3 is TGTGCCAGCAGCCTCCGACAGGAAACCGGGGAGCTGTTTTTT.

This rearrangement joins TRBV7-9 to TRBJ1-6; D call uncertain. The ends were cut back, 1 base at V and 7 bases at J, with 5 bases in the middle. Germline V gene sequence: CDR1 SEHNR, CDR2 FQNEAQ (reference sequence). This CDR3 region has 13 residues. The CDR3 loop is CASSLGLNSPLHF. In nucleotides, the CDR3 is TGTGCCAGCAGCTTAGGGCTGAATTCACCCCTCCACTTT.

The V and J genes are TRBV4-1 and TRBJ2-1, with TRBD1 identical over 7 bases. V lost 2 bases and J lost 0; bases outside the gene matches: 4. CDR3 length: 16 residues. In germline, CDR1 is MGHRA, CDR2 YSYEKL. The CDR3, as DNA: TGCGCCAGCAGCCAACAACGGGACAGCTCCTACAATGAGCAGTTCTTC. As protein: CASSQQRDSSYNEQFF.

The J gene is TRBJ2-2, the V gene TRBV6-4; 13 bases match TRBD2. The germline CDR1 and CDR2 sequences are MRHNA and SNTAGT. J lost 7 bases, V lost 2 bases, and 4 bases had no gene match. The CDR3 runs to 16 residues. The CDR3 sequence: CASSDGTSGDVGELFF. The CDR3 region has the DNA TGTGCCAGCAGTGACGGGACTAGCGGGGACGTCGGGGAGCTGTTTTTT.

The chain links TRBV27 to TRBJ2-1; tentatively, D is TRBD2 (5 bases). CDR3 length equals 14 residues. Germline values: CDR1 MNHEY, CDR2 SMNVEV (reference sequence). Trimming stripped 8 bases from V and 0 bases from J, with 11 bases between. The CDR3 reads CASYTRSSYNEQFF. The CDR3 nucleotides are TGTGCCAGCTACACTAGAAGCTCCTACAATGAGCAGTTCTTC.

The chain recombines TRBV7-6 with TRBJ2-7, with TRBD2 matching 7 bases. The germline V gene has CDR1 SGHVS and CDR2 FNYEAQ. V lost 5 bases to trimming and J lost 3 bases; unmatched junction nucleotides: 7. The CDR3 runs 14 residues. The chain's CDR3 is CASSANGGIYEQYF. CDR3 nucleotides: TGTGCCAGCAGCGCTAACGGGGGGATCTACGAGCAGTACTTC.

This rearrangement joins TRBV6-4 to TRBJ2-6; D is uncertain. The CDR3 totals 14 residues. V dropped 4 bases and J dropped 1 base, with 5 bases sitting between them. The V gene's germline CDR1 is MRHNA and CDR2 SNTAGT. The CDR3 DNA is TGTGCCAGCAGTGGAGATTCTGGGGCCAACGTCCTGACTTTC. Protein: CASSGDSGANVLTF.

J is TRBJ1-4 and V is TRBV4-3; maybe TRBD1 (5 bases). The ends were cut back, 2 bases at V and 4 bases at J, with 14 bases in the middle. Germline V lookup: CDR1 LGHNA, CDR2 YSLEER. The CDR3 is 16 amino acids. The CDR3 loop reads CASSQSRRQLNEKLFF. The CDR3 DNA is TGCGCCAGCAGCCAATCCCGGCGACAGCTTAATGAAAAACTGTTTTTT.

The chain carries TRBV19 and TRBJ1-5, with a tentative D call TRBD1 (6 bases). Germline-derived CDR1 and CDR2 are LNHDA and SQIVND (reference sequence). CDR3 size: 16 residues. The ends were cut back, 2 bases at V and 4 bases at J, with 15 bases in the middle. This chain's CDR3 is CASSIPPGTPNQPQHF. CDR3 bases: TGTGCCAGTAGTATACCCCCCGGGACACCGAATCAGCCCCAGCATTTT.

The chain joins TRBV18 to TRBJ2-4, with D perhaps TRBD1 (6 bases). CDR3 length: 14 amino acids. CDR1 is KGHSH, CDR2 LQKENI, per germline. Trimming stripped 3 bases from V and 8 bases from J, with 14 bases between. CDR3 protein: CASSPSQGMDIQYF. Here the CDR3 DNA reads TGTGCCAGCTCACCTTCACAGGGAATGGACATTCAGTACTTC.

This rearrangement joins TRBV4-3 to TRBJ1-2; a possible D gene is TRBD1 (5 bases). V gave up 0 bases and J gave up 4 bases, with 9 bases separating them. Germline CDR1 LGHNA, CDR2 YSLEER. The CDR3 extends over 14 amino acids. The CDR3 DNA reads as TGCGCCAGCAGCCAAGATCTAGGGGCCTATGGCTACACCTTC. Translating it yields CASSQDLGAYGYTF.

Details on this clone: At the DNA level, this CDR3 is encoded by other sequences in the same sample as well. This rearrangement joins TRBV7-6 to TRBJ2-1, with D tentatively TRBD1 (5 bases). The CDR3 runs 13 residues. Looked up from germline, CDR1 is SGHVS and CDR2 is FNYEAQ. V lost 4 bases, J lost 4 bases, and 8 bases lay in between. CDR3 sequence: CASSSTGYNEQFF. As DNA, the CDR3 is TGTGCCAGCAGCTCCACAGGTTACAATGAGCAGTTCTTC.

This chain joins TRBV19 and TRBJ1-1; perhaps TRBD1 as D (5 bases). Between the trimmed V and J ends, which lost 5 bases and 0 bases, there was a span of 13 bases. The CDR3 consists of 15 residues. Germline CDR1 and CDR2: LNHDA and SQIVND (reference sequence). The CDR3 coding sequence is TGTGCCAGTAGTTGGGATCAGGGTATGAACACTGAAGCTTTCTTT. Its protein product is CASSWDQGMNTEAFF.